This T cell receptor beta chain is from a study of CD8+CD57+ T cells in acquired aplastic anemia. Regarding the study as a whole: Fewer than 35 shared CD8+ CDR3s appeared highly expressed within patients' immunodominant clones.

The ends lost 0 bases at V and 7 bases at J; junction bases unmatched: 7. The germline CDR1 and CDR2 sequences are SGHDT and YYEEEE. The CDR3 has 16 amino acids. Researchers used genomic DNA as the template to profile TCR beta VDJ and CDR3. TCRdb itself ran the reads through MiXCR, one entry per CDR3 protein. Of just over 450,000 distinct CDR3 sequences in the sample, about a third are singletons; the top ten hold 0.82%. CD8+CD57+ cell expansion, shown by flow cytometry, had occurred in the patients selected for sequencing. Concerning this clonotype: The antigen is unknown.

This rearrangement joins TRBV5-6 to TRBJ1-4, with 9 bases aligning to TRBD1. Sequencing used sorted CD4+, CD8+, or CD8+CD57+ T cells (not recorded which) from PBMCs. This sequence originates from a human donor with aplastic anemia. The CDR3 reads CASSLAGTGLGEKLFF. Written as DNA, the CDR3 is TGTGCCAGCAGCTTGGCGGGGACAGGGTTGGGTGAAAAACTGTTTTTT.